This note documents a single TCR beta chain sequence. Its target is unknown. The junction does not match germline at one end; this may be a read error. These data come from a study of CD8+CD57+ T cells in acquired aplastic anemia. Study-wide context: The average read count for CD4+ cells in healthy donors was roughly 10 million.

General observations from the study: No significant difference in CD8+ Simpson's diversity was found between patients and controls. Patients and controls shared 25 to 30 CD8+ CDR3 sequences.

CDR1 MNHEY and CDR2 SVGEGT come from the germline V gene. The CDR3 contains 12 residues. It was genomic DNA that served as the template for profiling TCR beta VDJ and CDR3. TCRdb fed the reads into MiXCR, producing one record per CDR3 protein. The sample lists tens of thousands of distinct CDR3 sequences; about half were seen once. Sequenced material: sorted CD4+, CD8+, or CD8+CD57+ T cells (not recorded which) from PBMCs. The receptor was isolated from a human donor in good health, serving as a control. V is TRBV6-2 or TRBV6-3 and J is TRBJ2-7, with 8 bases fitting TRBD2. The CDR3 DNA follows: TGTGCCAGCAGTTATAGCGGGATCGAGCAGTGCTTC. Translating it yields CASSYSGIEQCF.